A single sample gave rise to the 32 T cell receptor beta chains below, sequenced in a study of graft-versus-host responses after intestinal transplantation. Only in-frame clones appear in the TCRdb table, and some are missing; sequencing was by immunoSEQ multiplex PCR. The sample has around 64,000 clones, approximately 94% seen once. Which antigens these TCRs recognize remains unknown. The starting material was unstimulated CD4+ T cells sorted from spleen or lymph node cells, obtained before transplant. Receptors originate from a human donor who was the organ donor for an intestinal transplant.

The V call is TRBV29-1, the J call TRBJ1-2; D possibly corresponds to TRBD1 (5 bases). The CDR3 loop spans 14 amino acids. Per the germline V gene, CDR1 is SQVTM and CDR2 is ANQGSEA. The V end lost 0 bases, the J end lost 3 bases, and 11 bases lay between the germline ends. CDR3 nucleotides: TGCAGCGTTGAAGACGGGACGGGCTACTATGGCTACACCTTC. Protein: CSVEDGTGYYGYTF.

The chain has TRBV5-1 and TRBJ2-3; D not certain. Germline V gives CDR1 SGHRS, CDR2 YFSETQ. This CDR3 has 12 amino acids. The V gene lost 7 bases and the J gene lost 3 bases, with 9 bases spanning the gap. DNA for the CDR3: TGCGCCAGCCTCGGAATTACAGATACGCAGTATTTT. As protein: CASLGITDTQYF. Drawing the rest from reference TRBV5-1 and TRBJ2-3, the complete variable domain is KAGVTQTPRYLIKTRGQQVTLSCSPISGHRSVSWYQQTPGQGLQFLFEYFSETQRNKGNFPGRFSGRQFSNSRSEMNVSTLELGDSALYLCASLGITDTQYFGPGTRLTVL.

This clone appeared a single time. This rearrangement joins TRBV11-2 to TRBJ2-3, with D unclear. The germline CDR1 and CDR2 sequences are SGHAT and FQNNGV. The V gene lost 5 bases and the J gene lost 5 bases, with 8 bases spanning the gap. The CDR3 sequence is 12 residues long. DNA for the CDR3: TGTGCCAGCAGCCTCGACCTAGATACGCAGTATTTT. Encoded protein: CASSLDLDTQYF. The whole variable domain, filled in from reference TRBV11-2 and TRBJ2-3, reads EAGVAQSPRYKIIEKRQSVAFWCNPISGHATLYWYQQILGQGPKLLIQFQNNGVVDDSQLPKDRFSAERLKGVDSTLKIQPAKLEDSAVYLCASSLDLDTQYFGPGTRLTVL.

This clone was counted a few times. The V and J genes are TRBV10-3 and TRBJ1-3; possibly TRBD1 for D (5 bases). CDR1 is ENHRY and CDR2 is SYGVKD in the germline V gene. Trimming removed 6 bases from V and 2 bases from J, with 11 bases in between. The CDR3 has 14 amino acids. CDR3 in DNA: TGTGCCATCAGGGAGGGACCTCCTGGAAACACCATATATTTT. Protein sequence: CAIREGPPGNTIYF.

The chain carries TRBV2 and TRBJ1-6; perhaps TRBD1 as D (5 bases). The CDR3 is 13 residues long. Germline V CDR1 and CDR2: SNHLY, FYNNEI. V lost 8 bases to trimming and J lost 5 bases, with 10 bases between them. The CDR3, as DNA: TGTGCCAGCTTGACAGAAAATAATTCACCCCTCCACTTT. As protein: CASLTENNSPLHF.

CDR3 sequence (DNA): TGCAGCGTTGCAGGGGGTTGGTACAATGAGCAGTTCTTC. Amino acids: CSVAGGWYNEQFF. J is TRBJ2-1 and V is TRBV29-1; 7 nucleotides agree with TRBD1. The germline gives CDR1 SQVTM, CDR2 ANQGSEA. The CDR3 runs to 13 residues. Unmatched junction bases numbered 4, after V lost 4 bases and J lost 4 bases.

The chain combines TRBV10-3 with TRBJ2-2, with unresolved D. V shed 0 bases and J shed 7 bases, with 12 bases lying between them. CDR3 length: 15 residues. Looked up from germline, CDR1 is ENHRY and CDR2 is SYGVKD. The CDR3 protein is CAISESAKPGGELFF. CDR3 bases: TGTGCCATCAGTGAGTCCGCTAAACCCGGCGGGGAGCTGTTTTTT.

V gene TRBV4-3 combines with J gene TRBJ1-2; D is uncertain. V dropped 1 base and J dropped 2 bases, with 2 bases sitting between them. Germline CDR1 LGHNA, CDR2 YSLEER. The CDR3 contains 12 residues. The CDR3: CASSQGNYGYTF. Here the CDR3 DNA reads TGCGCCAGCAGCCAAGGGAACTATGGCTACACCTTC.

Regarding this clone: Additional DNA sequences in this sample encode the identical CDR3. The V call is TRBV5-8, the J call TRBJ2-3; 7 bases agree with TRBD2. Germline CDR1 is SGHTS and CDR2 is YDEGEE. With 0 bases clipped from V and 1 base from J, the junction kept 2 bases outside the gene matches. This CDR3 is 15 amino acids long. CDR3 nucleotides: TGTGCCAGCAGCTTGGATGGGGGGGGCACAGATACGCAGTATTTT. Protein: CASSLDGGGTDTQYF.

The V call is TRBV10-3, the J call TRBJ2-5; 8 nucleotides agree with TRBD1. Trimming removed 2 bases from V and 4 bases from J; junction bases left unmatched: 0. Germline V gene data show CDR1 as ENHRY and CDR2 as SYGVKD. This CDR3 region has 13 residues. The CDR3 bases are TGTGCCATCAGTGAGGGGACAGGAGAGACCCAGTACTTC. The encoded protein is CAISEGTGETQYF.

This chain connects TRBV4-1 to TRBJ1-2; TRBD1 aligns across 7 bases. This CDR3 contains 19 residues. V trimming: 5 bases; J trimming: 4 bases; junction bases outside the gene matches: 22. Germline assignment: CDR1 MGHRA and CDR2 YSYEKL. DNA of the CDR3: TGCGCCAGCAGCTCGTGGGTGGTGACAGGGTCTATCTCCTTCTATGGCTACACCTTC. Protein product: CASSSWVVTGSISFYGYTF.

This clone was seen once. The same CDR3 also results from other DNA sequences found in this sample. This chain uses TRBV7-3 with TRBJ2-2, with no clear D. V shed 0 bases and J shed 2 bases, with 1 base lying between them. The CDR3 is 13 residues long. Germline V gene sequence: CDR1 SGHTA, CDR2 FQGTGA. Here the CDR3 DNA reads TGTGCCAGCAGCTTAACAAACACCGGGGAGCTGTTTTTT. Translating it yields CASSLTNTGELFF.

The chain has TRBV11-2 and TRBJ2-3, with 12 nucleotides matching TRBD2. CDR1 and CDR2 from the germline V gene are SGHAT and FQNNGV. The trim removed 5 bases at V and 5 bases at J, leaving 5 bases unmatched. The CDR3 runs 15 residues. CDR3: CASSPSGGDGDTQYF. For the CDR3, the DNA is TGTGCCAGCAGCCCTAGCGGGGGGGATGGAGATACGCAGTATTTT.

The rearrangement uses TRBV5-1 and TRBJ2-6; 10 nucleotides line up with TRBD2. The CDR3 runs 18 residues. V gave up 1 base and J gave up 0 bases; unmatched junction bases: 4. CDR1 is SGHRS, CDR2 YFSETQ, per germline. The CDR3 sequence: CASSLTSGVSSGANVLTF. The CDR3 DNA reads TGCGCCAGCAGCTTGACTAGCGGGGTTTCCTCTGGGGCCAACGTCCTGACTTTC.

This clone was found once. The chain has TRBV2 and TRBJ1-2; 9 positions match TRBD1. V lost 8 bases, J lost 7 bases, and 20 bases stayed unmatched. There are 17 residues in the CDR3. Germline V gives CDR1 SNHLY, CDR2 FYNNEI. CDR3 region: CASGHRGLRGLEGGYTF. The CDR3 DNA reads as TGTGCCAGCGGACACAGGGGGCTGAGAGGGTTAGAGGGTGGCTACACCTTC.

The chain is built from TRBV7-2 and TRBJ2-5, with D maybe TRBD2 (6 bases). Germline assignment: CDR1 SGHTA and CDR2 FQGNSA. V was trimmed by 2 bases and J by 4 bases, leaving 11 bases between them. The CDR3 consists of 14 residues. CDR3 in amino acids: CASSLSPGVETQYF. CDR3 bases: TGTGCCAGCAGCTTAAGTCCGGGGGTAGAGACCCAGTACTTC. The full variable domain, rest sourced from reference TRBV7-2 and TRBJ2-5, is GAGVSQSPSNKVTEKGKDVELRCDPISGHTALYWYRQSLGQGLEFLIYFQGNSAPDKSGLPSDRFSAERTGGSVSTLTIQRTQQEDSAVYLCASSLSPGVETQYFGPGTRLLVL.

The genes are TRBV9 and TRBJ1-1; possible D gene TRBD1, 5 bases. The CDR3 covers 14 residues. The germline gives CDR1 SGDLS, CDR2 YYNGEE. The V end lost 6 bases, the J end lost 0 bases, and 12 bases lay between the germline ends. CDR3: CASTVGTVNTEAFF. Written as DNA, the CDR3 is TGTGCCAGCACAGTAGGGACGGTGAACACTGAAGCTTTCTTT.

The chain uses TRBV5-4 and TRBJ1-3; D call uncertain. Trimming shortened V by 2 bases and J by 1 base, and 7 bases separated the two germline ends. The germline gives CDR1 SGHNT, CDR2 YYREEE (reference sequence). The CDR3 extends over 14 amino acids. For the CDR3, the DNA is TGTGCCAGCAGCTTAGAGGTTTCTGGAAACACCATATATTTT. Its protein product is CASSLEVSGNTIYF.

The chain has TRBV7-9 and TRBJ1-1; 8 nucleotides match TRBD1. The junction had 2 bases not matched to a gene; V was cut back by 5 bases and J by 3 bases. Per germline, CDR1 SEHNR and CDR2 FQNEAQ (reference sequence). The CDR3 contains 13 residues. The chain's CDR3 is CASSADRDTEAFF. CDR3 DNA sequence: TGTGCCAGCAGCGCGGACAGGGACACTGAAGCTTTCTTT.

J is TRBJ2-3 and V is TRBV7-2; TRBD1 agrees at 11 bases. Trimming at V came to 1 base and at J to 4 bases, leaving 1 base not matched to a gene. CDR1 is SGHTA and CDR2 is FQGNSA in the germline V gene. The CDR3 is made up of 15 amino acids. CDR3 protein: CASSLGTGGPDTQYF. The CDR3, as DNA: TGTGCCAGCAGCTTAGGGACAGGGGGCCCAGATACGCAGTATTTT.

Notes on this clone: The junction shows a germline mismatch at one end, possibly a read error. Here the CDR3 reads CASSEAGTRLYSEQFF. In DNA, the CDR3 is TGTGCCAGCAGTGAAGCCGGGACTAGGCTTTACAGTGAGCAGTTCTTC. V gene TRBV6-1 combines with J gene TRBJ2-1, with 8 bases identical to TRBD2. The CDR3 length is 16 residues. Germline CDR1 reads MNHNS; CDR2 reads SASEGT.

The gene calls are TRBV7-6 and TRBJ2-1; either TRBD1 or TRBD2 may supply D (6 bases each). Germline V CDR1 and CDR2: SGHVS, FNYEAQ. The CDR3 runs to 15 residues. Trimming stripped 2 bases from V and 8 bases from J, with 16 bases between. CDR3 nucleotides: TGTGCCAGCAGCTTAACAGGGAGACTAGTTGATGAGCAGTTCTTC. This encodes CASSLTGRLVDEQFF. The whole variable domain, filled in from reference TRBV7-6 and TRBJ2-1, reads GAGVSQSPRYKVTKRGQDVALRCDPISGHVSLYWYRQALGQGPEFLTYFNYEAQQDKSGLPNDRFSAERPEGSISTLTIQRTEQRDSAMYRCASSLTGRLVDEQFFGPGTRLTVL.

J is TRBJ2-5 and V is TRBV7-9; D gene unclear. The CDR3 totals 14 residues. The germline gives CDR1 SEHNR, CDR2 FQNEAQ (reference sequence). Trimming left V 5 bases short and J 2 bases short, with 12 bases between. This CDR3 is CASSRRTGQETQYF. CDR3 sequence (DNA): TGTGCCAGCAGCCGGCGGACGGGTCAAGAGACCCAGTACTTC.

The rearrangement joins TRBV6-5 to TRBJ2-1; 7 nucleotides line up with TRBD1. Germline V gives CDR1 MNHEY, CDR2 SVGAGI. This CDR3 contains 15 residues. V gave up 6 bases and J gave up 2 bases; unmatched junction bases: 7. The CDR3: CASRDRDSPYNEQFF. For the CDR3, the DNA is TGTGCCAGCAGAGACCGGGACAGTCCCTACAATGAGCAGTTCTTC.

This rearrangement joins TRBV2 to TRBJ2-2; the D is unclear. There are 13 residues in the CDR3. Germline V gene data show CDR1 as SNHLY and CDR2 as FYNNEI. V was cut by 6 bases and J by 3 bases, with 8 bases left in between. The CDR3 reads CASRQIDTGELFF. In nucleotides, the CDR3 is TGTGCCAGCAGGCAGATAGACACCGGGGAGCTGTTTTTT. The whole variable domain, remainder taken from reference TRBV2 and TRBJ2-2, is EPEVTQTPSHQVTQMGQEVILRCVPISNHLYFYWYRQILGQKVEFLVSFYNNEISEKSEIFDDQFSVERPDGSNFTLKIRSTKLEDSAMYFCASRQIDTGELFFGEGSRLTVL.

In DNA form, the CDR3 reads TGTGCCAGCAAAGGGGCCTATGAAGCTTTCTTT. Translation: CASKGAYEAFF. V and J are TRBV6-1 and TRBJ1-1; tentative D call: TRBD1 (5 bases). Trimming pared 7 bases from V and 7 bases from J, leaving 10 bases between. The CDR3 is made up of 11 amino acids. CDR1 MNHNS and CDR2 SASEGT come from the germline V gene.

CDR3 sequence: CASYGQYTEAFF. Written as DNA, the CDR3 is TGTGCCAGCTACGGACAGTACACTGAAGCTTTCTTT. The chain couples TRBV27 to TRBJ1-1; maybe TRBD1 (6 bases). The CDR3 runs to 12 residues. Germline V gene sequence: CDR1 MNHEY, CDR2 SMNVEV (reference sequence). Trimming pared 8 bases from V and 3 bases from J, leaving 10 bases between.

The chain has TRBV5-1 and TRBJ2-7; no definite D call. V dropped 4 bases and J dropped 2 bases, with 16 bases sitting between them. Germline CDR1 reads SGHRS; CDR2 reads YFSETQ. The CDR3 has 15 amino acids. The CDR3 DNA reads TGCGCCAGCAGCGTAGACCCAAGCAATCCCTACGAGCAGTACTTC. It is translated as CASSVDPSNPYEQYF.

The gene calls are TRBV27 and TRBJ1-3; no clear D gene. Germline V CDR1 and CDR2: MNHEY, SMNVEV (reference sequence). This CDR3 contains 13 residues. V was cut by 6 bases and J by 4 bases, with 10 bases left in between. For the CDR3, the DNA is TGTGCCAGCAGGTACTCGGAAGGAAACACCATATATTTT. Translated, it gives CASRYSEGNTIYF.

The chain uses TRBV5-6 and TRBJ2-7, with D perhaps matching TRBD2 (5 bases). Germline CDR1 is SGHDT and CDR2 is YYEEEE. The CDR3 covers 13 residues. Trimming removed 2 bases at V and 1 base at J, with 7 bases between. CDR3 nucleotides: TGTGCCAGCAGCTTACTAGTATCCTACGAGCAGTACTTC. Its translation is CASSLLVSYEQYF.

This clone was seen just once. The chain joins TRBV6-5 to TRBJ2-7, with 10 bases identical to TRBD1. This CDR3 has 14 residues. The germline V gene has CDR1 MNHEY and CDR2 SVGAGI. After removal of 2 bases from V and 2 bases from J, the junction contained 0 bases not matched to a gene. The CDR3 reads CASSYGQGAYEQYF. In nucleotides, the CDR3 is TGTGCCAGCAGTTACGGACAGGGGGCCTACGAGCAGTACTTC.

The rearrangement joins TRBV10-3 to TRBJ1-2, with D tentatively TRBD1 (6 bases). V shed 9 bases and J shed 4 bases, with 9 bases lying between them. The CDR3 is made up of 11 amino acids. CDR1 is ENHRY, CDR2 SYGVKD, per germline. CDR3 coding DNA: TGTGCCATTGGACAGCCCTATGGCTACACCTTC. Its protein is CAIGQPYGYTF.